Presented here are 16 T cell receptor beta chains from one specimen sequenced in a study of blood T cell repertoires in COVID-19 (TCRdb year 2020). Libraries were made using the immunoSEQ multiplex PCR assay. As stored in TCRdb, this immuneACCESS dataset retains in-frame rearrangements with V and J assigned. A fraction of the clones does not appear; measured against another copy, unresolved V genes explain less than half of the discrepancy, and the remainder lacks a known reason. The sample profile shows 60,000 to 75,000 clones; roughly 90% of them were found once. The top ten constitute approximately 4% of the sample. Sequenced input: peripheral blood. These receptors originate from a human donor in a cohort sampled during active COVID-19.

The chain couples TRBV6-2 or TRBV6-3 to TRBJ2-6; 10 positions match TRBD2. CDR1 is MNHEY and CDR2 is SVGEGT in the germline V gene. After removal of 2 bases from V and 2 bases from J, the junction contained 0 bases not matched to a gene. The CDR3 loop spans 16 amino acids. In DNA form, the CDR3 reads TGTGCCAGCAGTTACACTAGCGGGACTGGGGCCAACGTCCTGACTTTC. Its protein is CASSYTSGTGANVLTF.

This clone showed up just once. This sequence joins TRBV5-1 and TRBJ2-7; D may be TRBD1 (7 bases). V was shortened by 0 bases and J by 5 bases, with 18 bases between the two germline ends. Germline CDR1 and CDR2: SGHRS and YFSETQ. The length of the CDR3 is 16 residues. CDR3 sequence reads: CASSLDGQGGVNEQYF. The CDR3 coding sequence is TGCGCCAGCAGCTTGGACGGCCAGGGGGGTGTAAACGAGCAGTACTTC. The variable domain in full, with the rest retrieved from reference TRBV5-1 and TRBJ2-7, is KAGVTQTPRYLIKTRGQQVTLSCSPISGHRSVSWYQQTPGQGLQFLFEYFSETQRNKGNFPGRFSGRQFSNSRSEMNVSTLELGDSALYLCASSLDGQGGVNEQYFGPGTRLTVT.

The rearrangement links TRBV13 to TRBJ2-1; 8 bases line up with TRBD2. The germline CDR1 and CDR2 sequences are PRHDT and FYEKMQ (reference sequence). This CDR3 spans 15 amino acids. V lost 6 bases to trimming and J lost 5 bases; unmatched junction nucleotides: 9. CDR3 in amino acids: CASSIRGLGDNEQFF. As DNA, the CDR3 is TGTGCCAGCAGTATCCGGGGACTAGGGGACAATGAGCAGTTCTTC. Full variable domain (rest looked up from reference TRBV13 and TRBJ2-1): AAGVIQSPRHLIKEKRETATLKCYPIPRHDTVYWYQQGPGQDPQFLISFYEKMQSDKGSIPDRFSAQQFSDYHSELNMSSLELGDSALYFCASSIRGLGDNEQFFGPGTRLTVL.

The chain uses TRBV6-1 and TRBJ2-1; TRBD2 aligns across 9 bases. Germline loops: CDR1 MNHNS, CDR2 SASEGT. V lost 4 bases and J lost 7; bases outside the gene matches: 11. There are 16 residues in the CDR3. The CDR3 sequence is CASSASGLATTNEQFF. The CDR3 nucleotides are TGTGCCAGCAGTGCCTCCGGACTAGCGACAACTAATGAGCAGTTCTTC.

The chain recombines TRBV13 with TRBJ1-1; no definite D call. The CDR3 is made up of 17 amino acids. V lost 5 bases and J 1 base, leaving 20 bases between the germline ends. Germline loops: CDR1 PRHDT, CDR2 FYEKMQ (reference sequence). The CDR3 spells CASSASSSEATNTEAFF. In DNA form, the CDR3 reads TGTGCCAGCAGCGCTTCCTCTTCAGAGGCCACGAACACTGAAGCTTTCTTT.

The count of this clone is one. The chain carries TRBV6-5 and TRBJ2-1; D unclear. The CDR3 consists of 11 residues. V was clipped by 6 bases and J by 9 bases, with 9 bases between them. Germline V lookup: CDR1 MNHEY, CDR2 SVGAGI. CDR3 bases: TGTGCCAGCAGGGAGTTTGGTGAGCAGTTCTTC. Its translation is CASREFGEQFF.

This sequence joins TRBV5-1 and TRBJ2-1; 8 positions agree with TRBD2. Germline V gene sequence: CDR1 SGHRS, CDR2 YFSETQ. The CDR3 spans 16 residues. V dropped 1 base and J dropped 4; count of bases not matched to a gene: 7. The CDR3 region has the DNA TGCGCCAGCAGCTTGACCGGGACTAGTGCGTACAATGAGCAGTTCTTC. This encodes CASSLTGTSAYNEQFF.

This clone has just one count. This chain connects TRBV7-9 to TRBJ1-5; no clear D gene. The V end lost 5 bases, the J end lost 6 bases, and 11 bases lay between the germline ends. Looked up from germline, CDR1 is SEHNR and CDR2 is FQNEAQ (reference sequence). The CDR3 has 13 amino acids. The DNA of the CDR3 is TGTGCCAGCAGCCCCACCGAGGGTCAGCCCCAGCATTTT. This translates into CASSPTEGQPQHF. The whole variable domain, remainder taken from reference TRBV7-9 and TRBJ1-5, is DTGVSQNPRHKITKRGQNVTFRCDPISEHNRLYWYRQTLGQGPEFLTYFQNEAQLEKSRLLSDRFSAERPKGSFSTLEIQRTEQGDSAMYLCASSPTEGQPQHFGDGTRLSIL.

The gene calls are TRBV3-1 (or the pseudogene TRBV3-2) and TRBJ1-1; TRBD1 matches 10 bases. V was clipped by 4 bases and J by 5 bases; unmatched bases: 7. This CDR3 spans 15 amino acids. CDR1 and CDR2 (germline): LGHDT, YNNKEL (reference sequence). The CDR3 DNA sequence: TGTGCCAGCAGCCCGTCCGACAGGGGGCGGACTGAAGCTTTCTTT. It translates to CASSPSDRGRTEAFF.

The chain carries TRBV6-5 and TRBJ1-1; TRBD1 agrees at 8 bases. The CDR3 is 15 amino acids. Germline V gives CDR1 MNHEY, CDR2 SVGAGI. Trimming at V came to 8 bases and at J to 0 bases, leaving 8 bases not matched to a gene. The CDR3 nucleotides read TGTGCCAGCGGACGGGACAGGAGTTTGAACACTGAAGCTTTCTTT. This encodes CASGRDRSLNTEAFF.

This clone was counted only a few times. The CDR3 DNA is TGTGCCAGCAGTGAAGCTCGCGGAGGATGGAGTTTGACCTACGAGCAGTACTTC. Residues: CASSEARGGWSLTYEQYF. The J gene is TRBJ2-7, the V gene TRBV6-1; D possibly corresponds to TRBD2 (5 bases). There are 18 residues in the CDR3. CDR1 and CDR2 from the germline V gene are MNHNS and SASEGT. Trimming shortened V by 0 bases and J by 2 bases, and 20 bases separated the two germline ends.

The chain has TRBV5-6 and TRBJ2-3; 7 bases match TRBD2. V shed 2 bases, J shed 2 bases, and the junction held 8 bases outside the gene matches. This CDR3 is built from 16 residues. Germline V gives CDR1 SGHDT, CDR2 YYEEEE. CDR3 nucleotide sequence: TGTGCCAGCAGCTTATTGGGCGGGGGATTCACAGATACGCAGTATTTT. Its protein is CASSLLGGGFTDTQYF.

The chain links TRBV12-2 to TRBJ2-7; the table's D gene call, TRBD2, was not cross checked with the DNA. TRBV12-2 corresponds to a pseudogene. The CDR3 consists of 13 residues. The CDR3 nucleotides read TGTGCAAGTCGCTCCCCGCAACTAGCGGGGCTTTCCTTC. Residues: CASRSPQLAGLSF.

The V and J genes are TRBV6-5 and TRBJ1-1; a possible D gene is TRBD1 (6 bases). The V gene lost 4 bases and the J gene lost 4 bases, with 16 bases spanning the gap. CDR1 MNHEY and CDR2 SVGAGI come from the germline V gene. CDR3 size: 15 residues. CDR3 nucleotide sequence: TGTGCCAGCAGTTTCCGGGCCCTCAGGGGCACTGAAGCTTTCTTT. It specifies CASSFRALRGTEAFF.

This chain joins TRBV5-4 and TRBJ2-7; 10 bases are a match to TRBD2. V lost 4 bases to trimming and J lost 2 bases; unmatched junction nucleotides: 3. Germline V gene sequence: CDR1 SGHNT, CDR2 YYREEE (reference sequence). The CDR3 loop spans 14 amino acids. Here the CDR3 DNA reads TGTGCCAGCAGCCTAGCGGGAGAAACCTACGAGCAGTACTTC. It specifies CASSLAGETYEQYF.

The gene calls are TRBV12-3 or TRBV12-4 and TRBJ1-1; maybe TRBD1 (6 bases). The V end lost 3 bases, the J end lost 9 bases, and 14 bases lay between the germline ends. CDR3 length: 13 amino acids. The CDR3 DNA follows: TGTGCCAGCAGTTTTTCTCCGGGACACCAAGCTTTCTTT. Its translation is CASSFSPGHQAFF.